This T cell receptor (beta chain) was captured in a study of blood T cells in healthy people across ages. General study points: While age rose, TCR beta diversity per million T cells dropped in a roughly linear way.

Comment on this clonotype: As yet, its antigen is unknown.

A second 7 to 11 cycle PCR used barcoded and J-beta primers. Per-sample output comprised a minimum of 2.5 million paired-end reads containing CDR3. Each CDR3 protein is one row after TCRdb ran MiXCR on the 5' RACE reads. This table has some 890,000 distinct CDR3 sequences, roughly 28% appearing once. The length of the CDR3 is 21 residues. V lost 0 bases and J lost 2; bases outside the gene matches: 15. This same sample was also part of a study on T cells of mothers and their children.

The chain couples TRBV12-3 or TRBV12-4 to TRBJ2-3, with 12 bases identical to TRBD2. This sequence was found in a woman in her 40s in good health. The specimen sequenced was blood. CDR3 loop: CASSLARASGGDVRDTDTQYF. In nucleotides, the CDR3 is TGTGCCAGCAGTTTAGCGCGGGCTAGCGGGGGGGACGTGCGCGACACAGATACGCAGTATTTT.